The 23 T cell receptor beta chains listed next were all sequenced from one sample in a study of beta chain features in type 1 diabetes (dated by TCRdb to 2016 to 2019). General study outcomes and caveats: A moderate but significant shortening of TCRB CDR3 length was observed in type 1 diabetes patients in all four CD4+ subsets.

The library was obtained by the immunoSEQ multiplex PCR assay. All of the isolated RNA was reverse transcribed with the High Capacity cDNA Reverse Transcription Kit, so expressed TCRB transcripts were sequenced. In TCRdb, the immuneACCESS table is reduced to in-frame sequences with V and J assigned. These tables do not hold every clone; where another copy was compared, an unresolved V gene accounts for under half, and the others remain unexplained. The sample profile shows under 400,000 clones; around an eighth of them were found once. 0.0095% to 0.012% of the sample rests with the top ten. Antigens of these TCRs are unknown. Input material: naive CD4+ T cells from blood. The cell subset or site label for this specimen denotes: true naive CD4+ T cells. Receptors originate from a woman aged 18-35 years with type 1 diabetes.

The chain is built from TRBV11-2 and TRBJ2-3, with D perhaps TRBD2 (5 bases). The CDR3 covers 15 residues. V lost 1 base and J lost 5, with 13 bases in between. In germline, CDR1 is SGHAT, CDR2 FQNNGV. The DNA for the CDR3 is TGTGCCAGCAGCTTAGGGGTGGGAGCTAAAGATACGCAGTATTTT. Amino acid sequence: CASSLGVGAKDTQYF.

The rearrangement uses TRBV7-2 and TRBJ1-5; D call uncertain. Trimming shortened V by 1 base and J by 0 bases, and 4 bases separated the two germline ends. Germline V gene sequence: CDR1 SGHTA, CDR2 FQGNSA. This CDR3 spans 14 amino acids. For the CDR3, the DNA is TGTGCCAGCAGCTTAGAGCATAGCAATCAGCCCCAGCATTTT. It yields the protein CASSLEHSNQPQHF. The complete variable domain, with remaining parts taken from reference TRBV7-2 and TRBJ1-5, reads GAGVSQSPSNKVTEKGKDVELRCDPISGHTALYWYRQSLGQGLEFLIYFQGNSAPDKSGLPSDRFSAERTGGSVSTLTIQRTQQEDSAVYLCASSLEHSNQPQHFGDGTRLSIL.

This clone was picked up a small number of times. The rearrangement joins TRBV11-2 to TRBJ2-1; D remains unclear. The CDR3 length is 14 residues. Trimming took off 0 bases at V and 1 base at J, with 4 bases between the two ends. In germline, CDR1 is SGHAT, CDR2 FQNNGV. CDR3 sequence (DNA): TGTGCCAGCAGCTTAGACGGTTCCTACAATGAGCAGTTCTTC. This sequence encodes CASSLDGSYNEQFF.

The rearrangement joins TRBV7-2 to TRBJ2-7; perhaps TRBD2 as D (6 bases). Germline V gene lookup returns CDR1 SGHTA and CDR2 FQGNSA. CDR3 length: 14 residues. The V end lost 5 bases, the J end lost 0 bases, and 11 bases lay between the germline ends. CDR3 coding DNA: TGTGCCAGCAGCCGGGACTCTTACTCCTACGAGCAGTACTTC. Translating it yields CASSRDSYSYEQYF.

This clone was seen a few times. The chain recombines TRBV4-3 with TRBJ2-5; 7 bases match TRBD2. The J segment lost 2 bases and the V segment lost 0 bases, leaving 9 bases of the junction unmatched. CDR1 and CDR2 (germline): LGHNA, YSLEER. This CDR3 is 17 amino acids long. CDR3 region: CASSQDWEGWGQETQYF. The CDR3 coding sequence is TGCGCCAGCAGCCAAGATTGGGAGGGTTGGGGGCAAGAGACCCAGTACTTC.

The rearrangement links TRBV29-1 to TRBJ2-1; the D gene is possibly TRBD1 (6 bases). V was clipped by 5 bases and J by 5 bases, with 16 bases between them. CDR3 length: 14 residues. The germline V gene has CDR1 SQVTM and CDR2 ANQGSEA. The chain's CDR3 is CSVNRERPHNEQFF. CDR3 sequence (DNA): TGCAGCGTTAACAGGGAAAGGCCCCACAATGAGCAGTTCTTC.

This clone was detected a few times. The rearrangement joins TRBV7-2 to TRBJ1-2; weak D call: TRBD1 (6 bases). The germline V gene has CDR1 SGHTA and CDR2 FQGNSA. Trimming took 6 bases from V and 5 from J, leaving 13 bases between them. The CDR3 consists of 13 residues. The CDR3 loop is CASSGPGDYGYTF. The CDR3 region has the DNA TGTGCCAGCAGTGGGCCAGGGGATTATGGCTACACCTTC.

The chain uses TRBV6-5 and TRBJ1-5; TRBD1 is a possible D gene (6 bases). The germline V and J ends were trimmed by 4 bases and 4 bases, with 8 bases remaining between them. The CDR3 extends over 13 amino acids. From germline, CDR1 is MNHEY and CDR2 SVGAGI. CDR3 sequence: CASSWQGNQPQHF. CDR3 coding DNA: TGTGCCAGCAGTTGGCAGGGGAATCAGCCCCAGCATTTT.

The CDR3 DNA reads TGTGCCAGCACGAGGGGGCCTCAAGAGACCCAGTACTTC. Translated, it gives CASTRGPQETQYF. The V call is TRBV7-9, the J call TRBJ2-5; 7 bases line up with TRBD1. This CDR3 comprises 13 residues. In germline, CDR1 is SEHNR, CDR2 FQNEAQ (reference sequence). V was pared by 7 bases and J by 2 bases, with 4 bases of the junction left unmatched.

The chain employs TRBV18 and TRBJ2-7, with TRBD1 identical over 7 bases. Germline CDR1 reads KGHSH; CDR2 reads LQKENI. V lost 4 bases, J lost 4 bases, and 10 bases stayed unmatched. CDR3 length: 15 residues. In nucleotides, the CDR3 is TGTGCCAGCTCACTACCGTCGGCGACAGGGTACGAGCAGTACTTC. Translated: CASSLPSATGYEQYF.

This clone has a handful of counts. The chain combines TRBV7-9 with TRBJ2-7, with D maybe TRBD1 (5 bases). This CDR3 is built from 12 residues. CDR1 and CDR2 from the germline V gene are SEHNR and FQNEAQ (reference sequence). CDR3 sequence: CASQGGGYEQYF. CDR3 in DNA: TGTGCTTCTCAGGGTGGCGGCTACGAGCAGTACTTC.

This clone was counted between two and nine times. V gene TRBV19 combines with J gene TRBJ2-1; 8 bases fit TRBD1. The V segment lost 7 bases and the J segment 8 bases; nucleotides outside the gene matches: 10. The CDR3 is made up of 14 amino acids. CDR1 LNHDA and CDR2 SQIVND come from the germline V gene (reference sequence). The CDR3 loop is CASTGRGRVDEQFF. The CDR3, as DNA: TGTGCCAGTACTGGCAGGGGGCGCGTCGATGAGCAGTTCTTC.

The chain links TRBV7-9 to TRBJ2-5; D is perhaps TRBD1 (5 bases). V dropped 1 base and J dropped 5 bases, with 17 bases sitting between them. This CDR3 is built from 16 residues. Germline values: CDR1 SEHNR, CDR2 FQNEAQ (reference sequence). Written as DNA, the CDR3 is TGTGCCAGCAGCTTAGAGAGACAGTCATCCGGGGAGACCCAGTACTTC. This gives the protein CASSLERQSSGETQYF.

This sequence joins TRBV29-1 and TRBJ1-2; D is perhaps TRBD1 (6 bases). The CDR3 is 13 residues long. Trimming shortened V by 6 bases and J by 0 bases, and 11 bases separated the two germline ends. The germline V gene encodes CDR1 SQVTM and CDR2 ANQGSEA. Here the CDR3 DNA reads TGCAGCGTAACAGGGTTAGCTAACTATGGCTACACCTTC. Protein product: CSVTGLANYGYTF.

The sample holds a few counts of this clone. The V gene is TRBV5-1, the J gene TRBJ1-2; a weak D match, TRBD1 (5 bases). With 2 bases removed from V and 7 bases from J, the gap between germline ends came to 15 bases. CDR3 length: 14 residues. From germline, CDR1 is SGHRS and CDR2 YFSETQ. This CDR3 reads CASSFDFSRVGYTF. Written as DNA, the CDR3 is TGCGCCAGCAGCTTCGACTTTTCCAGGGTTGGCTACACCTTC.

V is TRBV5-6 and J is TRBJ2-7; 7 bases are shared with TRBD2. The CDR3 spans 13 residues. CDR1 SGHDT and CDR2 YYEEEE come from the germline V gene. Unmatched junction bases numbered 8, after V lost 6 bases and J lost 5 bases. The CDR3 loop is CASIPFGGNEQYF. DNA for the CDR3: TGTGCCAGCATCCCCTTCGGGGGGAACGAGCAGTACTTC.

The gene calls are TRBV7-2 and TRBJ2-7, with D possibly TRBD1 on 6 matching bases. The CDR3 consists of 15 residues. Trimming took 4 bases from V and 0 from J, leaving 13 bases between them. The germline gives CDR1 SGHTA, CDR2 FQGNSA. The CDR3 region is CASSYQTGTSYEQYF. The CDR3 DNA sequence: TGTGCCAGCAGCTACCAAACAGGGACCTCCTACGAGCAGTACTTC.

The sample holds a few counts of this clone. This chain links TRBV30 with TRBJ1-4, with D tentatively TRBD1 (5 bases). The CDR3 spans 14 residues. CDR1 is GTSNPN, CDR2 SVGIG, per germline (reference sequence). The germline V and J ends were trimmed by 3 bases and 3 bases, with 11 bases remaining between them. The CDR3 sequence: CAWSIQGSNEKLFF. As DNA, the CDR3 is TGTGCCTGGAGCATCCAGGGTTCTAATGAAAAACTGTTTTTT.

The V gene is TRBV5-4, the J gene TRBJ1-2, with 7 bases that match TRBD1. There are 14 residues in the CDR3. Unmatched junction bases numbered 6, after V lost 0 bases and J lost 7 bases. Germline V lookup: CDR1 SGHNT, CDR2 YYREEE (reference sequence). The CDR3 coding sequence is TGTGCCAGCAGCTTGGCCGAGGGGGCTGCTGGCTACACCTTC. Translating gives CASSLAEGAAGYTF. Full variable domain (missing parts from reference TRBV5-4 and TRBJ1-2): ETGVTQSPTHLIKTRGQQVTLRCSSQSGHNTVSWYQQALGQGPQFIFQYYREEENGRGNFPPRFSGLQFPNYSSELNVNALELDDSALYLCASSLAEGAAGYTFGSGTRLTVV.

The chain links TRBV4-3 to TRBJ2-3, with 7 positions matching TRBD1. Trimming took 3 bases from V and 0 from J; bases not matched to a gene: 3. From germline, CDR1 is LGHNA and CDR2 YSLEER. The CDR3 totals 15 residues. CDR3 DNA sequence: TGCGCCAGCAGCCAGACAGGGCACAGCACAGATACGCAGTATTTT. Its translation is CASSQTGHSTDTQYF.

This sequence joins TRBV18 and TRBJ2-5, with TRBD1 matching 7 bases. With V trimmed by 3 bases and J by 7 bases, 17 bases remained unmatched. Germline assignment: CDR1 KGHSH and CDR2 LQKENI. CDR3 length: 17 amino acids. CDR3 sequence (DNA): TGTGCCAGCTCACCCCGGGACAGTAGAAGGGGGCCGTGGACCCAGTACTTC. This translates into CASSPRDSRRGPWTQYF.

The chain joins TRBV10-3 to TRBJ2-7; 12 bases align to TRBD2. V shed 4 bases, J shed 2 bases, and the junction held 6 bases outside the gene matches. This CDR3 is 16 amino acids long. The V gene's germline CDR1 is ENHRY and CDR2 SYGVKD. DNA of the CDR3: TGTGCCATCAGTGTCGGGACTAGCGGGTCAACCTACGAGCAGTACTTC. The encoded protein is CAISVGTSGSTYEQYF.

This clone was observed a handful of times. The chain combines TRBV4-1 with TRBJ1-2, with D possibly being TRBD1 (5 bases). The CDR3 runs to 15 residues. The ends were cut back, 0 bases at V and 8 bases at J, with 16 bases in the middle. Germline assignment: CDR1 MGHRA and CDR2 YSYEKL. The CDR3 region has the DNA TGCGCCAGCAGCCAAGAAGGGGCAGGGCCTGGAGGCTACACCTTC. As protein: CASSQEGAGPGGYTF.